The next 27 T cell receptor beta chains were all read from a single sample in a study of blood T cell repertoires in COVID-19. Measured with immunoSEQ multiplex PCR; TCRdb has only the in-frame clones, and not every one. This table holds about 160,000 clones, about four fifths found once. Sequencing was carried out using peripheral blood. The origin of the receptors is a man aged 40-55 years who had recovered from COVID-19.

The chain combines TRBV19 with TRBJ1-2; D possibly corresponds to TRBD1 (6 bases). Per germline, CDR1 LNHDA and CDR2 SQIVND (reference sequence). V was pared by 6 bases and J by 6 bases, with 23 bases between. CDR3 length: 16 residues. CDR3 loop: CASRFLRDTGRHGYTF. CDR3 nucleotide sequence: TGTGCCAGTAGATTCCTTCGGGACACGGGCCGGCATGGCTACACCTTC.

V is TRBV6-2 or TRBV6-3 and J is TRBJ2-5, with D perhaps matching TRBD2 (6 bases). V shed 2 bases and J shed 4 bases, with 11 bases lying between them. The length of the CDR3 is 14 residues. Germline loops: CDR1 MNHEY, CDR2 SVGEGT. For the CDR3, the DNA is TGTGCCAGCAGTTACGAGGGGAGGTTAGAGACCCAGTACTTC. It encodes CASSYEGRLETQYF.

The rearrangement joins TRBV9 to TRBJ2-3; D gene uncertain. Germline-derived CDR1 and CDR2 are SGDLS and YYNGEE. Deletions cut 7 bases from V and 0 bases from J, with 12 bases between. The CDR3 runs to 14 residues. CDR3 region: CASCPGSSTDTQYF. As DNA, the CDR3 is TGTGCCAGCTGCCCCGGGTCTAGCACAGATACGCAGTATTTT. The full variable domain, its missing parts supplied by reference TRBV9 and TRBJ2-3, is DSGVTQTPKHLITATGQRVTLRCSPRSGDLSVYWYQQSLDQGLQFLIQYYNGEERAKGNILERFSAQQFPDLHSELNLSSLELGDSALYFCASCPGSSTDTQYFGPGTRLTVL.

The rearrangement uses TRBV7-2 and TRBJ1-2; 9 bases are shared with TRBD1. The CDR3 runs to 13 residues. V trimming: 4 bases; J trimming: 7 bases; junction bases outside the gene matches: 4. Looked up from germline, CDR1 is SGHTA and CDR2 is FQGNSA. CDR3: CASSSPTGGGYTF. The CDR3 nucleotides read TGTGCCAGCAGCTCTCCGACAGGGGGTGGCTACACCTTC.

The chain employs TRBV10-3 and TRBJ2-7; D possibly corresponds to TRBD1 (5 bases). CDR1 and CDR2 from the germline V gene are ENHRY and SYGVKD. V was cut by 2 bases and J by 2 bases, with 10 bases left in between. The CDR3 runs to 14 residues. The CDR3 sequence: CAISEDSATYEQYF. The CDR3 bases are TGTGCCATCAGTGAGGACAGCGCTACCTACGAGCAGTACTTC.

This chain links TRBV4-2 with TRBJ2-1, with 9 nucleotides matching TRBD2. This CDR3 spans 15 amino acids. With 1 base clipped from V and 7 bases from J, the junction kept 5 bases outside the gene matches. The V gene's germline CDR1 is LGHNA and CDR2 YNFKEQ. CDR3 in DNA: TGTGCCAGCAGCCAAGGAAGCGGGGGGTTTAATGAGCAGTTCTTC. Translated, it gives CASSQGSGGFNEQFF.

The CDR3 here is CASSRNRGAGNTIYF. The CDR3 DNA sequence: TGCGCCAGCAGCCGAAACAGGGGTGCTGGAAACACCATATATTTT. This chain links TRBV4-3 with TRBJ1-3; 7 bases are shared with TRBD1. The V gene end was trimmed by 4 bases and the J gene end by 2 bases; junction bases not matched to a gene: 5. CDR1 is LGHNA and CDR2 is YSLEER in the germline V gene. This CDR3 region has 15 residues.

The V gene is TRBV6-6, the J gene TRBJ2-7; maybe TRBD2 (5 bases). The V end lost 6 bases, the J end lost 3 bases, and 15 bases lay between the germline ends. CDR1 and CDR2 (germline): MNHNY, SVGAGI (reference sequence). This CDR3 has 14 amino acids. DNA of the CDR3: TGTGCCAGCAGAACCCCGGACGGGGTCTACGAGCAGTACTTC. This translates into CASRTPDGVYEQYF.

This sequence joins TRBV4-1 and TRBJ1-2; perhaps TRBD1 as D (6 bases). Between the trimmed V and J ends, which lost 4 bases and 7 bases, there was a span of 19 bases. CDR1 is MGHRA and CDR2 is YSYEKL in the germline V gene. The CDR3 has 15 amino acids. DNA of the CDR3: TGCGCCAGCAGCCTCGGGTTAACAGGGTATAGTGGCTACACCTTC. It specifies CASSLGLTGYSGYTF.

This clone was recorded only once. The chain has TRBV27 and TRBJ1-2; 7 nucleotides match TRBD1. The V gene's germline CDR1 is MNHEY and CDR2 SMNVEV (reference sequence). This CDR3 contains 13 residues. V was clipped by 6 bases and J by 5 bases; unmatched bases: 6. Here the CDR3 reads CASRSTGFYGYTF. The CDR3 DNA sequence: TGTGCCAGCAGGTCGACAGGGTTTTATGGCTACACCTTC.

This clone showed up just once. CDR3 coding DNA: TGTGCCAGCACCCCCAGCGGGACAGATACGCAGTATTTT. Translating gives CASTPSGTDTQYF. This sequence joins TRBV6-5 and TRBJ2-3; D is perhaps TRBD2 (6 bases). The CDR3 is 13 amino acids. Germline CDR1 reads MNHEY; CDR2 reads SVGAGI. V lost 7 bases and J lost 3, with 11 bases in between.

The chain uses TRBV6-5 and TRBJ2-2; 9 bases agree with TRBD2. CDR3 length equals 14 residues. V dropped 6 bases and J dropped 6; count of bases not matched to a gene: 5. The germline CDR1 and CDR2 sequences are MNHEY and SVGAGI. In DNA, the CDR3 is TGTGCCAGCAGATCCCTAGCGGGACCCGGGGAGCTGTTTTTT. It specifies CASRSLAGPGELFF.

The chain joins TRBV9 to TRBJ1-6; D unresolved. V was trimmed by 0 bases and J by 7 bases, leaving 14 bases between them. This CDR3 spans 16 amino acids. The germline V gene has CDR1 SGDLS and CDR2 YYNGEE. CDR3 protein: CASSVGSGSRNSPLHF. The CDR3 region has the DNA TGTGCCAGCAGCGTAGGCAGTGGTTCGAGGAATTCACCCCTCCACTTT.

The CDR3 reads CSASPGFSEQFF. The CDR3, as DNA: TGCAGTGCTAGTCCAGGGTTTAGTGAGCAGTTCTTC. The genes are TRBV20-1 and TRBJ2-1; a weak D match, TRBD1 (5 bases). Deletions cut 3 bases from V and 9 bases from J, with 12 bases between. The CDR3 has 12 amino acids. Germline CDR1 DFQATT, CDR2 SNEGSKA (reference sequence).

Concerning this clone itself: This same CDR3 is encoded by further DNA sequences in the sample. The J gene is TRBJ1-1, the V gene TRBV6-5; a possible D gene is TRBD1 (5 bases). The ends were cut back, 2 bases at V and 1 base at J, with 5 bases in the middle. The CDR3 spans 13 residues. Germline values: CDR1 MNHEY, CDR2 SVGAGI. In DNA, the CDR3 is TGTGCCAGCAGTTACAGGGGGAACACTGAAGCTTTCTTT. This translates into CASSYRGNTEAFF.

This clone has only a few counts. The rearrangement joins TRBV6-5 to TRBJ2-1; the match to TRBD1 covers 7 bases. Germline CDR1 MNHEY, CDR2 SVGAGI. The CDR3 spans 16 residues. V gave up 4 bases and J gave up 4 bases; unmatched junction bases: 10. The CDR3, as DNA: TGTGCCAGCAGTTCAGGATCAGGGACAGATTACAATGAGCAGTTCTTC. This translates into CASSSGSGTDYNEQFF.

The V gene is TRBV18, the J gene TRBJ1-1, with 10 bases fitting TRBD1. The CDR3 loop spans 15 amino acids. Germline-derived CDR1 and CDR2 are KGHSH and LQKENI. Trimming removed 5 bases from V and 4 bases from J; junction bases left unmatched: 7. In nucleotides, the CDR3 is TGTGCCAGCTCAGTGGGACAGGGGCCGGGCACTGAAGCTTTCTTT. This encodes CASSVGQGPGTEAFF. The variable domain in full, completed from reference TRBV18 and TRBJ1-1, reads NAGVMQNPRHLVRRRGQEARLRCSPMKGHSHVYWYRQLPEEGLKFMVYLQKENIIDESGMPKERFSAEFPKEGPSILRIQQVVRGDSAAYFCASSVGQGPGTEAFFGQGTRLTVV.

V is TRBV30 and J is TRBJ2-3; 14 nucleotides agree with TRBD2. This CDR3 has 17 residues. V gave up 2 bases and J gave up 0 bases; unmatched junction bases: 4. CDR1 GTSNPN and CDR2 SVGIG come from the germline V gene (reference sequence). DNA for the CDR3: TGTGCCTGGAGTCGGACTAGCGGGGGGACTAGCACAGATACGCAGTATTTT. Protein product: CAWSRTSGGTSTDTQYF.

The J gene is TRBJ1-6, the V gene TRBV27; D is unclear. This CDR3 is built from 15 residues. Trimming removed 2 bases at V and 10 bases at J, with 15 bases between. CDR1 and CDR2 from the germline V gene are MNHEY and SMNVEV (reference sequence). The CDR3 sequence is CASSLGGALTSPLHF. CDR3 DNA sequence: TGTGCCAGCAGTTTAGGTGGAGCCCTAACATCACCCCTCCACTTT.

The V gene is TRBV5-1, the J gene TRBJ2-3, with 11 nucleotides matching TRBD1. The CDR3 is 15 amino acids. Unmatched junction bases numbered 7, after V lost 4 bases and J lost 6 bases. Germline CDR1 reads SGHRS; CDR2 reads YFSETQ. CDR3 region: CASSQTGQGGDTQYF. CDR3 DNA sequence: TGCGCCAGCAGCCAAACGGGACAGGGGGGCGATACGCAGTATTTT.

The CDR3 DNA is TGTGCCAGCAGCAAGACTAGCGGAGGCACAGATACGCAGTATTTT. Translation: CASSKTSGGTDTQYF. The chain has TRBV9 and TRBJ2-3, with 9 bases matching TRBD2. Per the germline V gene, CDR1 is SGDLS and CDR2 is YYNGEE. Trimming took 4 bases from V and 1 from J; bases not matched to a gene: 4. The CDR3 totals 15 residues.

The chain joins TRBV29-1 to TRBJ1-2; D not certain. The germline CDR1 and CDR2 sequences are SQVTM and ANQGSEA. The length of the CDR3 is 14 residues. V was clipped by 4 bases and J by 3 bases, with 15 bases between them. This chain's CDR3 is CSVVNIGEDYGYTF. The CDR3 coding sequence is TGCAGCGTTGTCAATATCGGGGAAGACTATGGCTACACCTTC.

The chain combines TRBV9 with TRBJ2-7; D is possibly TRBD2 (6 bases). CDR1 SGDLS and CDR2 YYNGEE come from the germline V gene. The CDR3 runs 15 residues. V lost 4 bases, J lost 1 base, and 15 bases lay in between. For the CDR3, the DNA is TGTGCCAGCAGCCCGCGGGACCGTATTTCCTACGAGCAGTACTTC. Amino acid sequence: CASSPRDRISYEQYF. The full variable domain, completed using reference TRBV9 and TRBJ2-7, is DSGVTQTPKHLITATGQRVTLRCSPRSGDLSVYWYQQSLDQGLQFLIQYYNGEERAKGNILERFSAQQFPDLHSELNLSSLELGDSALYFCASSPRDRISYEQYFGPGTRLTVT.

The V gene is TRBV9, the J gene TRBJ2-2; no definite D call. CDR3 length: 14 amino acids. Per germline, CDR1 SGDLS and CDR2 YYNGEE. Trimming removed 2 bases at V and 7 bases at J, with 12 bases between. The chain's CDR3 is CASSVIGSGGELFF. CDR3 bases: TGTGCCAGCAGCGTTATCGGGTCTGGCGGGGAGCTGTTTTTT.

CDR3 in DNA: TGTGCCAGCAGTCCCGGGACTAGCGGGGACACAGATACGCAGTATTTT. Protein sequence: CASSPGTSGDTDTQYF. The V gene is TRBV11-3, the J gene TRBJ2-3; 13 nucleotides align to TRBD2. From germline, CDR1 is SGHNT and CDR2 YENEEA. V gave up 6 bases and J gave up 2 bases; unmatched junction bases: 5. The CDR3 loop spans 16 amino acids.

The gene calls are TRBV19 and TRBJ1-1; 9 bases are shared with TRBD1. The length of the CDR3 is 14 residues. The V segment lost 5 bases and the J segment 5 bases; nucleotides outside the gene matches: 6. Germline V gene lookup returns CDR1 LNHDA and CDR2 SQIVND (reference sequence). CDR3 nucleotide sequence: TGTGCCAGTAGTGTAGGACAGGGGTGGACTGAAGCTTTCTTT. It specifies CASSVGQGWTEAFF.

This clone was seen only once. This chain joins TRBV7-2 and TRBJ1-1; D possibly corresponds to TRBD1 (5 bases). V was clipped by 0 bases and J by 10 bases, with 9 bases between them. This CDR3 is 12 amino acids long. From germline, CDR1 is SGHTA and CDR2 FQGNSA. The CDR3 loop is CASSLAPGIAFF. The CDR3, as DNA: TGTGCCAGCAGCTTAGCCCCAGGGATAGCTTTCTTT. Variable domain in full (rest from reference TRBV7-2 and TRBJ1-1): GAGVSQSPSNKVTEKGKDVELRCDPISGHTALYWYRQSLGQGLEFLIYFQGNSAPDKSGLPSDRFSAERTGGSVSTLTIQRTQQEDSAVYLCASSLAPGIAFFGQGTRLTVV.